Detailed here is one T cell receptor beta chain. The antigen remains undetermined. This record belongs to a study of PD-1 blockade in classical Hodgkin lymphoma. General study findings and limits: As was reported, newly diagnosed patients showed lower baseline TCR diversity than healthy donors did.

Time point reported: cycle 4 day 1 (C4D1), after less than 7 weeks of nivolumab. Each patient experienced a relapse that followed autologous stem cell transplantation, and brentuximab vedotin exposure varied. V dropped 3 bases and J dropped 3; count of bases not matched to a gene: 8. Germline values: CDR1 SNHLY, CDR2 FYNNEI. The CDR3 consists of 15 residues. TCRdb's table, derived via immunoSEQ multiplex PCR, lists solely in-frame clones and lacks some. Of about 64,000 clones listed, around nine tenths are singletons. V and J are TRBV2 and TRBJ2-7; 7 positions agree with TRBD2. The starting material was peripheral blood mononuclear cells (PBMCs), obtained before the fourth cycle of nivolumab. The sequence was obtained from a human donor with classical Hodgkin lymphoma. The CDR3 here is CASSEERGGHYEQYF. The CDR3 coding sequence is TGTGCCAGCAGTGAGGAGCGGGGAGGCCACTACGAGCAGTACTTC.